The clone carrying this T cell receptor (beta chain) has just a few counts. Its antigen is not known. It was with 60 Vbeta and 13 Jbeta primers that the PCR ran. The assay was immunoSEQ multiplex PCR, and TCRdb's table has in-frame clones only and misses some. The sample yields 280,000 or so clones, around nine tenths seen once. The data belong to a study of cytomegalovirus exposure and HLA in healthy donors. General observations from the study: Rarity characterized most TCR sequences, yet some public TCRs appeared in many donors. Later analysis identified several of the most significant clusters that appeared linked to common viral pathogens. Researchers reported from a later analysis that most CMV-associated TCR beta chains appeared HLA-restricted. One later analysis reportedly identified an Asian-associated ancestry cluster that showed fewer N-insertions than the roughly 600-donor mean.

Germline loops: CDR1 SGHAT, CDR2 FQNNGV. Trimming removed 5 bases from V and 2 bases from J, with 12 bases in between. The CDR3 is 14 residues long. This clonotype originated in a woman under 30 in good health and CMV-seronegative. The specimen was PBMCs. The chain is built from TRBV11-2 and TRBJ1-1, with D possibly being TRBD1 (5 bases). CDR3 sequence: CASSARVINTEAFF. The DNA of the CDR3 is TGTGCCAGCAGCGCCAGGGTGATAAACACTGAAGCTTTCTTT.